Included here is one TCR beta chain sequence, with context. Ophthalmopathy donors' eye disease showed moderate-to-severe activity, CAS of at least 3, NOSPECS of at least 4 and duration under 3 months. The source of the sample is a study of Graves' ophthalmopathy and Graves' hyperthyroidism. Amplification of TCR beta CDR3 regions used RNA transcripts. HTBI primers served in a first-round RT-PCR, which a second-round multiplex PCR followed. TCRdb itself ran the multiplex PCR reads through MiXCR, one entry per CDR3 protein. Among over 150,000 distinct CDR3 sequences, about 40% were seen once, and the ten largest hold around 5.5%. This CDR3 has 13 residues. The germline V and J ends were trimmed by 1 base and 6 bases, with 9 bases remaining between them.

The material sequenced was peripheral blood. J is TRBJ1-1 and V is TRBV12-3 or TRBV12-4; D is ambiguous. This TCR came from a woman between 40 and 50 years old with Graves' ophthalmopathy. CDR3 sequence reads: CASSLEGGSEAFF. The CDR3 coding sequence is TGTGCCAGCAGTTTAGAAGGTGGTTCTGAAGCTTTCTTT.